The present T cell receptor beta chain was sequenced within a study of T cell changes during pregnancy in multiple sclerosis. Only in-frame clones appear in the TCRdb table, and some are missing; sequencing was by immunoSEQ multiplex PCR. Among tens of thousands of clones listed, about 90% were seen once. The germline V gene encodes CDR1 MNHEY and CDR2 SMNVEV (reference sequence). Losses at the gene ends were 5 bases for V and 6 bases for J; bases not matched to a gene: 4. The CDR3 is 14 residues long. The rearrangement links TRBV27 to TRBJ1-6; 7 nucleotides match TRBD1. This receptor was identified in a female donor with multiple sclerosis, enrolled in a pregnancy study. This sample comprised peripheral blood, obtained in the first trimester of pregnancy. The CDR3 sequence is CASSQQGTNSPLHF. The CDR3 nucleotides read TGTGCCAGCAGTCAACAGGGGACTAATTCACCCCTCCACTTT.